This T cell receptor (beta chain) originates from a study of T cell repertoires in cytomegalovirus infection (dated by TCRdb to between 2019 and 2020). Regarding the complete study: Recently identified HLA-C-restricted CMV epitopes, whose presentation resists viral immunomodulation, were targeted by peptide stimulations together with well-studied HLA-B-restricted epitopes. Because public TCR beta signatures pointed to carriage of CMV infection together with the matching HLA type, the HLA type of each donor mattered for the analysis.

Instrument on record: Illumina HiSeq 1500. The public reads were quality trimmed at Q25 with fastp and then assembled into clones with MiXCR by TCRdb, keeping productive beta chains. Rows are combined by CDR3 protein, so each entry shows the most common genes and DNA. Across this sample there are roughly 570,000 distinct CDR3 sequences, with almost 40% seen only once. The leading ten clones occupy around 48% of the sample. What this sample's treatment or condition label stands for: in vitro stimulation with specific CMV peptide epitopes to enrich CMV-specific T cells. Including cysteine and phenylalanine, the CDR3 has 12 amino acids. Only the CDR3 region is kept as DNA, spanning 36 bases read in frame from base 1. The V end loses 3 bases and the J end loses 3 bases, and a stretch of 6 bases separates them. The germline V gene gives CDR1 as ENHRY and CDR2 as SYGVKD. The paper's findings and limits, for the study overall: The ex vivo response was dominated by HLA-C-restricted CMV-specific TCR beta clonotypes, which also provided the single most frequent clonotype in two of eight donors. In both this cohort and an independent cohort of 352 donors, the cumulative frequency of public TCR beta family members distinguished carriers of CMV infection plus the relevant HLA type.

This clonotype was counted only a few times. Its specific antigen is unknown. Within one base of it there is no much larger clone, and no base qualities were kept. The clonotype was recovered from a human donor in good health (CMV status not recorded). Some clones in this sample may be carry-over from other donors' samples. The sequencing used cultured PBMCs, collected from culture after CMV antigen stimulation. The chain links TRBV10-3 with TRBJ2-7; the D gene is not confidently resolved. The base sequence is TGTGCCATCAGTGACCCGGGCTACGAGCAGTACTTC. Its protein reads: CAISDPGYEQYF.